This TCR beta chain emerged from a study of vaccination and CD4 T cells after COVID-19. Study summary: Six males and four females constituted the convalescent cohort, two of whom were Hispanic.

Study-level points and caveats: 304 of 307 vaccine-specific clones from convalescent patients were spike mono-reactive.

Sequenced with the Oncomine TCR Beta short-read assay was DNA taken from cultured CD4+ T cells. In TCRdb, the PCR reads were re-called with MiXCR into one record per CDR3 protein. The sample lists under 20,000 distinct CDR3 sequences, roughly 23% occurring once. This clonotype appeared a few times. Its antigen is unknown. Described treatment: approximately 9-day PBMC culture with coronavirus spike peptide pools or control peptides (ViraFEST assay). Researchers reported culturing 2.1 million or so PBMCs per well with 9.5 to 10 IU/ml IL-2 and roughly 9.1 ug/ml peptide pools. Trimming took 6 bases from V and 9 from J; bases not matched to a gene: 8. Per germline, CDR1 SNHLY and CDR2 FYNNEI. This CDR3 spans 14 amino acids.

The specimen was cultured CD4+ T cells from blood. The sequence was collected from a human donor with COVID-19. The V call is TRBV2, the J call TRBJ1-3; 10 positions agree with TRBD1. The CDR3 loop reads CASSQTGGLGTIYF. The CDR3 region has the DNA TGTGCCAGCAGCCAGACAGGGGGCTTGGGCACCATATATTTT.